This T cell receptor beta chain is from a study of radiotherapy plus CTLA-4 blockade in lung cancer (dated by TCRdb to 2016 to 2019). As for the study more broadly: Among enrolled patients, around 18% had an objective response and approximately 30% reached disease control. Study-level results and caveats: After treatment with radiotherapy and ipilimumab, TCR clones that came from tumors expanded in the peripheral blood. The strongest predictors of response, as reported, were early dynamic changes in blood T cell clones along with a rise in serum interferon-beta after radiation.

V is trimmed back by 0 bases and J by 7 bases, and the junction contains 4 bases that no gene match accounts for. The CDR3, from cysteine to phenylalanine, totals 15 residues. The CDR3 DNA has 45 bases and is translated from base 1. The germline V gene provides CDR1 LGHNA and CDR2 YNFKEQ. Comment on this clone: Its recognized antigen is unknown. Base qualities are not at hand, and no much larger clone is one base apart.

Libraries came from the immunoSEQ multiplex PCR assay. TCRdb's version of the immuneACCESS table is confined to in-frame rearrangements and falls short of the full clone set. An unresolved V gene accounts for under half of the shortfall where checked; the remainder is of unknown origin. Counted in this sample were about 51,000 clones; 65% to 80% of them appeared once. The ten largest clones represent 2% to 3% of the sample. The study evaluated CTLA-4 blockade (ipilimumab) given together with focal radiation therapy in patients who had chemo-refractory metastatic non-small-cell lung cancer. The sequence came from a human donor with non-small cell lung cancer whose response to radiotherapy plus ipilimumab could not be evaluated. The rearranged segments are TRBV4-2 and TRBJ1-5; 9 junctional bases match TRBD1. Specimen: peripheral blood, collected from a patient treated with radiotherapy plus ipilimumab. The CDR3 amino acid sequence is: CASSQDGTGPQPQHF. Read as DNA, the sequence is TGTGCCAGCAGCCAAGATGGGACAGGGCCACAGCCCCAGCATTTT.